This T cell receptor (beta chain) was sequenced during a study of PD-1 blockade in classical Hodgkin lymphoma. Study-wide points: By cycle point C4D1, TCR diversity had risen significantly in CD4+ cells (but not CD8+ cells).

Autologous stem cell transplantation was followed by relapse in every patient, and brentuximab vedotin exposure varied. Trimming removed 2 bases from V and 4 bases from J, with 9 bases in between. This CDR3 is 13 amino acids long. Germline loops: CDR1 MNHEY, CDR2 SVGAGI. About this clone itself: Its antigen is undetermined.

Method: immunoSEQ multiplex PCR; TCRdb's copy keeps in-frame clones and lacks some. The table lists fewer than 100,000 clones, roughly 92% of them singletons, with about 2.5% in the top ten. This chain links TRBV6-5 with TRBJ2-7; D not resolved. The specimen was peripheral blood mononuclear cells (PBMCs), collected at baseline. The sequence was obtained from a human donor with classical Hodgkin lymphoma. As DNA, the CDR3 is TGTGCCAGCAGTTACGACGAGGCATACGAGCAGTACTTC. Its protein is CASSYDEAYEQYF.